This T cell receptor beta chain is drawn from a study of T cell responses to AZD1222 COVID-19 vaccine. The study, taken as a whole, reports: Repertoire sampling occurred only after the peak T cell response. Nearly half of unique spike-specific TCRs reportedly avoided B.1.351 and B.1.1.7 mutated regions. It was only six AZD1222 recipients who were seropositive at baseline.

Regarding this clone: Its antigen is not known.

Profiled with immunoSEQ multiplex PCR; TCRdb holds only in-frame clones, not every one. Here the sample spans under 150,000 clones, approximately 85% being singletons. V lost 10 bases, J lost 0 bases, and 21 bases lay in between. The CDR3 extends over 16 amino acids. The sequences come from peripheral blood, collected on day 0 of MenACWY control vaccination. The V and J genes are TRBV23-1 and TRBJ2-5; D remains unclear. TRBV23-1 is an ORF, with its function uncertain. This clonotype was obtained from an adult in good health. CDR3 sequence: CATSSVQIAHQETQYF. The CDR3 DNA is TGCGCCACCTCCTCCGTCCAGATTGCTCACCAAGAGACCCAGTACTTC.